This is a list of T cell receptor beta chains from one sample in a study of blood T cells in healthy people across ages. TCRdb reanalysed the 5' RACE reads using MiXCR and keeps one entry per CDR3 protein. The sample shows roughly 1.4 million distinct CDR3 sequences, around 55% of them seen only once. Sequencing was carried out using blood. These receptors all stem from a man between 18 and 35 years old in good health. Each CDR3 is given with its conserved first and last residue. The D gene is left open where the match is weak. Only part of the rows carry a size: once, few, many, or a class if the clone is expanded.

>TRBJ1-2|-|few|TRBV5-1
CASTPSGQNYGYTF
TGCGCCAGCACCCCTTCCGGACAGAACTATGGCTACACCTTC
>TRBJ2-6|-|-|TRBV6-1
CATGSSGANVLTF
TGTGCCACTGGAAGCTCTGGGGCCAACGTCCTGACTTTC
>TRBJ2-5|-|few|TRBV5-1
CASSFNSETQYF
TGCGCCAGCAGCTTCAATAGTGAGACCCAGTACTTC
>TRBJ2-1|TRBD2|few|TRBV20-1
CSATSGAYNEQFF
TGCAGTGCTACTAGCGGGGCCTACAATGAGCAGTTCTTC
>TRBJ1-1|TRBD1|-|TRBV20-1
CSASDRVWVAFF
TGCAGTGCTTCGGACAGGGTGTGGGTTGCTTTCTTT
>TRBJ2-3|TRBD2|-|TRBV27
CASSFRLAGELDTQYF
TGTGCCAGCAGTTTCCGACTAGCGGGAGAATTAGATACGCAGTATTTT
>TRBJ2-7|TRBD1|few|TRBV4-1
CASSYAQGSYEQYF
TGCGCCAGCAGCTACGCACAGGGGAGCTACGAGCAGTACTTC
>TRBJ2-1|TRBD2|-|TRBV6-5
CASSWTSGGLNEQFF
TGTGCCAGCAGCTGGACTAGCGGGGGTTTGAATGAGCAGTTCTTC
>TRBJ2-2|-|-|TRBV5-1
CASSGTLTGELFF
TGCGCCAGCAGCGGGACCCTGACCGGGGAGCTGTTTTTT
>TRBJ2-7|TRBD2|once|TRBV6-2/TRBV6-3
CASSVRGTRGYEQYF
TGTGCCAGCAGTGTCCGAGGGACTAGGGGCTACGAGCAGTACTTC
>TRBJ1-2|-|few|TRBV4-1
CASSQGARGSSNVYGYTF
TGCGCCAGCAGCCAAGGGGCCAGGGGCAGTTCTAATGTCTATGGCTACACCTTC
>TRBJ1-6|-|-|TRBV5-1
CASSLTQQENSPPHF
TGCGCCAGCAGCTTGACTCAACAGGAGAATTCACCCCCCCACTTT
>TRBJ2-1|-|-|TRBV7-2
CASSSTPYNEQFF
TGTGCCAGCAGCTCCACACCCTACAATGAGCAGTTCTTC
>TRBJ2-7|-|few|TRBV29-1
CSVEQAREQYF
TGCAGCGTTGAACAGGCGCGGGAGCAGTACTTC
>TRBJ1-2|-|-|TRBV18
CASTGRGRPGLTNYGYTF
TGTGCCAGCACAGGGAGAGGAAGACCGGGACTCACTAACTATGGCTACACCTTC
>TRBJ2-3|-|-|TRBV11-2
CASSSTSGKGTDTQYF
TGTGCCAGCAGCTCCACCTCGGGGAAAGGCACAGATACGCAGTATTTT
>TRBJ2-1|TRBD2|few|TRBV10-3
CATETGLGRNEQFF
TGTGCCACCGAAACGGGACTAGGACGGAATGAGCAGTTCTTC
>TRBJ1-1|-|-|TRBV27
CASSPGTLGTEAFF
TGTGCCAGCAGCCCGGGAACGCTGGGCACTGAAGCTTTCTTT